This TCR beta chain stems from a study of blood T cell repertoires in COVID-19 (dated by TCRdb to the early 2020s). General notes on the study: Samples from collaborators originated in the United States, Italy and Spain and spanned both the acute and convalescent phases of COVID-19. The prospective study material was composed of cDNA or gDNA derived from T cells, B-cell-depleted T cells, or PBMCs. The dataset comprised deeply sampled blood TCRbeta repertoires from subjects exposed to, actively infected with, or recovered from COVID-19. A freely available public database, intended as a resource for researchers studying the immune response to SARS-CoV-2, is where the repertoires were released. The samples were drawn from the first 160 participants of the ongoing ImmuneRACE study and from about 1,200 subjects provided by 6 global collaborators. Nearly every sample came with metadata listing a de-identified subject ID, COVID-19 status, age in years and sex. Where HLA class I and class II types were available, the types were taken from metadata supplied by the sample provider, not from assay-based typing. The full study reports these points: The amount of clinical and demographic metadata varied by source and participant and was provided uncurated.

In the case of this clone: Its antigen target is currently unknown. No much larger clonotype is one base removed from it; base qualities were not supplied.

TCRbeta CDR3 regions were amplified from genomic DNA using the immunoSEQ Assay, a bias-controlled multiplex PCR. As for the original processing: The number of nucleated cells in each sample was estimated from the amplification of reference gene primers within the assay. Sequence reads were collapsed and filtered to measure the absolute abundance of every unique TCRbeta CDR3 rearrangement. For each sample, productive Simpson clonality was calculated as the square root of Simpson's diversity index across productive rearrangements. Entries here come from immuneACCESS through TCRdb and include only in-frame sequences with V and J called. Some clones fail to appear in such tables; in the studies checked, an unresolved V gene covers under half of the shortfall, and the cause of the remainder is unknown. The D gene and trimming were derived from the DNA, and the V and J assignments and clone size from that table. The sample includes roughly 180,000 clones, with 70% to 90% observed a single time. In total, the top ten clones hold roughly 4.2% of the sample.

Reading from cysteine to phenylalanine, the CDR3 counts 15 amino acids. Of all the DNA, just the CDR3 is kept, 45 bases in frame from base 1. The germline V and J ends show losses of 6 bases and 7 bases respectively, and no gene match explains 11 bases of the junction. Sequences SGHTA (CDR1) and FQGNSA (CDR2) are obtained from the germline V gene. The collaborating institutions used their own protocols to collect whole blood in K2EDTA tubes. For TCRbeta analysis, collaborators shipped samples as frozen whole blood, isolated PBMCs, or DNA extracted from either of those sample types. The clonotype was recovered from a woman in her twenties or thirties with acute or convalescent COVID-19. The specimen sequenced was peripheral blood. In this chain, TRBV7-2 is recombined with TRBJ2-2; the central 7 bases match TRBD2. Here the CDR3 is given as CASSGRERWGGELFF. The DNA sequence is TGTGCCAGCAGTGGGCGGGAGCGGTGGGGCGGGGAGCTGTTTTTT.